This T cell receptor beta chain was recovered during a study of T cell clonality in common variable immunodeficiency. Findings of the study overall: Links between repertoire features and CVID complications were heterogeneity-limited. Fewer TCRbeta clones were shared among CVID subjects than controls. In common variable immunodeficiency, TCR beta chains reportedly carried fewer deletions and N-nucleotide insertions.

Profiled with immunoSEQ multiplex PCR; TCRdb holds only in-frame clones, not every one. The record shows approximately 30,000 clones for this sample, with no singletons present. CDR1 and CDR2 from the germline V gene are DFQATT and SNEGSKA (reference sequence). Trimming stripped 7 bases from V and 1 base from J, with 13 bases between. This CDR3 spans 13 amino acids. This clone was counted many times. Its cognate antigen is unknown. The sequenced fragment ends 3 residues before the CDR3 boundary, so the rest is inferred from the germline J gene. Most patients and controls had Caucasian heritage. The sequence derives from a person aged 18-70 years in good health. The V gene is TRBV20-1, the J gene TRBJ1-1; D is unresolved. The sequencing sample was made of peripheral blood mononuclear cells. CDR3 region: CSVVATSNTEAFF. CDR3 DNA, as far as it was read: TGCAGTGTGGTAGCGACTTCGAACACTGAA.